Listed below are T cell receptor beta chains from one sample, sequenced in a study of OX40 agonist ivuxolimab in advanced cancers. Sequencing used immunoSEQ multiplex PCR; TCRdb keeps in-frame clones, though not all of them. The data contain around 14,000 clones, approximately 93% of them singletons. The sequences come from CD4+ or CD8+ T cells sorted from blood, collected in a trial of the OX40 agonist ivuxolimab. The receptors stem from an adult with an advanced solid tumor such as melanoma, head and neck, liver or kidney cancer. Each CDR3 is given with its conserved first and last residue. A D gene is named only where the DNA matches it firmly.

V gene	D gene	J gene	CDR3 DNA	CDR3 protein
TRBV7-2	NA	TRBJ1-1	TGTGCCAGCAGCCCTCTCCCCGAAATGAACACTGAAGCTTTCTTT	CASSPLPEMNTEAFF
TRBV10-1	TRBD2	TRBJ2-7	TGCGCCAGCAGTGGTGGGACTAGCGGGGCGTTGGAGCAGTACTTC	CASSGGTSGALEQYF
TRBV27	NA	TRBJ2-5	TGTGCCAGCAGTCCTACCGGCTCGACCCAGTACTTC	CASSPTGSTQYF
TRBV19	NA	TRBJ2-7	TGTGCCAGTAGTCCACGAGACTCCCTCCGGGGTGGGCAGTACTTC	CASSPRDSLRGGQYF
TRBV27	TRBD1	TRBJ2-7	TGTGCCAGCAGTTTGGGACAGTTCTACGAGCAGTACTTC	CASSLGQFYEQYF
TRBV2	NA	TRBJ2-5	TGTGCCAGCATCCAAGAGACCCAGTACTTC	CASIQETQYF
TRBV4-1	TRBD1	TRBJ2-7	TGCGCCAGCAGCCCCCGGACAGGGGAGGGCGAGCAGTACTTC	CASSPRTGEGEQYF
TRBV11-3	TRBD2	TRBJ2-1	TGTGCCAGCAGCCCGAGACGACTAGCGGGAGTCAATGAGCAGTTCTTC	CASSPRRLAGVNEQFF
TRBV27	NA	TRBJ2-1	TGTGCCAGCCATCGTGGGTACAATGAGCAGTTCTTC	CASHRGYNEQFF
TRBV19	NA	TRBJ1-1	TGTGCCACGCGACCAGGGGTGAACACTGAAGCTTTCTTT	CATRPGVNTEAFF